This record concerns one TCR beta chain sequence. The sample comes from a study of control samples from healthy donors and cancer patients. J was trimmed by 5 bases and V by 4 bases; bases with no gene match: 8. The CDR3 runs 15 residues. Germline CDR1 LNHDA, CDR2 SQIVND (reference sequence). Some clones are missing from TCRdb's copy, which holds only in-frame ones; the method was immunoSEQ multiplex PCR. Counted here are 40,000 to 55,000 clones, roughly 86% occurring once; the ten biggest clones make up 10%. Input material: PBMCs. The chain combines TRBV19 with TRBJ2-1; TRBD1 agrees at 7 bases. The TCR originated in a woman aged 60-75 years with lung cancer. The CDR3 is CASSRIRDRHNEQFF. CDR3 sequence (DNA): TGTGCCAGTAGTAGGATTAGGGACAGACACAATGAGCAGTTCTTC.